Given below is one T cell receptor beta chain in context. Its antigen remains unknown. This record belongs to a study of beta chain features in type 1 diabetes. Overall study results and limits: The study found that naive, central memory and Treg TCRB repertoires appeared more similar in patients than in healthy donors. It was possible that PCR favored shorter templates, equally so in patients and controls. There was a moderate but significant shortening of TCRB CDR3s in all four CD4+ subsets of Type 1 diabetes patients.

All of the isolated RNA was reverse transcribed, so expressed TCRB transcripts were sequenced. Repertoires were generated with immunoSEQ multiplex PCR, while TCRdb's copy carries only in-frame clones and drops some. This sample has 600,000 to 700,000 clones; roughly 12% occur once, and the top ten carry about 0.11%. Losses at the gene ends were 5 bases for V and 5 bases for J; bases not matched to a gene: 8. Germline V lookup: CDR1 SGHTA, CDR2 FQGNSA. CDR3 length: 15 amino acids. Input material: naive CD4+ T cells from blood. V and J are TRBV7-2 and TRBJ2-1, with 8 bases matching TRBD2. This TCR was recovered from a man aged 25-45 years with type 1 diabetes. DNA of the CDR3: TGTGCCAGCAGCCCCGCGGGGGGCCGTCACAATGAGCAGTTCTTC. As protein: CASSPAGGRHNEQFF.